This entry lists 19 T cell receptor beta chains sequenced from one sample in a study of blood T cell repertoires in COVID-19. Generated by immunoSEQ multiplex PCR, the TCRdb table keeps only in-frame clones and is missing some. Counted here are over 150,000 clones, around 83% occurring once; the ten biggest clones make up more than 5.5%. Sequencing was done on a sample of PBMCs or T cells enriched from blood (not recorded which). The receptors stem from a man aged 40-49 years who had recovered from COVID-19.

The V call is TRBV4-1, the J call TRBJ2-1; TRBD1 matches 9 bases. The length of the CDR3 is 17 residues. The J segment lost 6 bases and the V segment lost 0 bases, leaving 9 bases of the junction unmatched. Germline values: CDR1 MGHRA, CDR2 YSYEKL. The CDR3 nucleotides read TGCGCCAGCAGCCAAGACGGTCGGACAGGGGTTCGCAATGAGCAGTTCTTC. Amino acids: CASSQDGRTGVRNEQFF.

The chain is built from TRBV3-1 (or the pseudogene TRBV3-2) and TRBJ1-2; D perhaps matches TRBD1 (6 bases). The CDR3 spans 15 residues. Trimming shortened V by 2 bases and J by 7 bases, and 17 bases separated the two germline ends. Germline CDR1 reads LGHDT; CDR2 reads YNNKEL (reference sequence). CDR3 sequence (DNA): TGTGCCAGCAGCCAAACACAGGGATCGGGCTCTGGCTACACCTTC. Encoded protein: CASSQTQGSGSGYTF.

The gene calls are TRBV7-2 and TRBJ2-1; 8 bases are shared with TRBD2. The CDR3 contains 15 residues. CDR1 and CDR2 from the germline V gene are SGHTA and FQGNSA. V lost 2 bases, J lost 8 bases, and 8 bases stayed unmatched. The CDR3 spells CASSLRPGGPYEQFF. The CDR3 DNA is TGTGCCAGCAGCTTAAGGCCGGGAGGGCCCTATGAGCAGTTCTTC.

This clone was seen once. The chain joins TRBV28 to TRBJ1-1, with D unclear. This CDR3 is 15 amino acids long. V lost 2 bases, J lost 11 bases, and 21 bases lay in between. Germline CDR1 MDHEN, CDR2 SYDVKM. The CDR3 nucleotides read TGTGCCAGCAGTTTACTCTCTTCGCCAGGCAACGGTGCTTTCTTT. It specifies CASSLLSSPGNGAFF.

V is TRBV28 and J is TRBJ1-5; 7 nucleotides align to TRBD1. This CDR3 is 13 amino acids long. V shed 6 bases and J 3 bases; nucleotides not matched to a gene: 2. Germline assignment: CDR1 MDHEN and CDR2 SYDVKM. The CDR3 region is CASRQGLNQPQHF. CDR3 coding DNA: TGTGCCAGCAGACAGGGGCTCAATCAGCCCCAGCATTTT.

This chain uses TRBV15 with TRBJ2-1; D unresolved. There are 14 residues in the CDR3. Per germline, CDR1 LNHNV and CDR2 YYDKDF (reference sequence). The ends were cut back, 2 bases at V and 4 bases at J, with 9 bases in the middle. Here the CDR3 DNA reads TGTGCCACCAGCAGATCAACAGCATACAATGAGCAGTTCTTC. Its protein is CATSRSTAYNEQFF.

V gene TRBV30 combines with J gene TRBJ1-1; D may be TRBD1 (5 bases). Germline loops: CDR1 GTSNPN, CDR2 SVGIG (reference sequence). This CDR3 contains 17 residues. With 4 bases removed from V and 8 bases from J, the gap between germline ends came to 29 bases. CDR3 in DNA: TGTGCCTGGACTAACCCAATGGGTGGGGCCAGCCTGAGGGAAGCTTTCTTT. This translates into CAWTNPMGGASLREAFF.

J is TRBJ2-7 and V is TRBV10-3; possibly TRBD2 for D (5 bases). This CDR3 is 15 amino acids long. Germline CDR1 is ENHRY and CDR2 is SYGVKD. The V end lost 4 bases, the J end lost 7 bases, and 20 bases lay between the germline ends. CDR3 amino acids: CAISGVLGLAREQYF. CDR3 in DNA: TGTGCCATCAGTGGAGTATTGGGCCTAGCCCGTGAGCAGTACTTC.

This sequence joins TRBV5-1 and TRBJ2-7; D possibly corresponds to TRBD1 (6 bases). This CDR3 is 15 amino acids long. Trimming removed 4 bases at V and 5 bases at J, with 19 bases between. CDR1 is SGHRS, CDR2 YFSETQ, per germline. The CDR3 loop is CASSPTVGQKDEQYF. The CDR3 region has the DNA TGCGCCAGCAGCCCGACGGTAGGACAGAAGGACGAGCAGTACTTC.

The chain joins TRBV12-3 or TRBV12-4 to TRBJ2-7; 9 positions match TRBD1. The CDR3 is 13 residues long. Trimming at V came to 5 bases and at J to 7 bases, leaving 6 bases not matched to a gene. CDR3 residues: CASSRTTGGEQYF. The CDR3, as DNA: TGTGCCAGCAGTCGCACGACAGGGGGAGAGCAGTACTTC.

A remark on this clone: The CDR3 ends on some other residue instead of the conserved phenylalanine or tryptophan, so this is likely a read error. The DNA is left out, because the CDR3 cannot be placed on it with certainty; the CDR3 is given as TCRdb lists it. CDR3 residues: CASSLAGGRHPAL. The chain carries TRBV5-4 and TRBJ2-7; the table's D gene call, TRBD2, was not cross checked with the DNA. Germline loops: CDR1 SGHNT, CDR2 YYREEE (reference sequence). The CDR3 has 13 residues if both end residues are counted.

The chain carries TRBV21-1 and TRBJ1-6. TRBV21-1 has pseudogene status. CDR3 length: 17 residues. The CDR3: CASREKGGSRDNSPLHF. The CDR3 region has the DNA TGTGCCAGCAGGGAAAAGGGGGGGTCGAGGGATAATTCACCCCTCCACTTT.

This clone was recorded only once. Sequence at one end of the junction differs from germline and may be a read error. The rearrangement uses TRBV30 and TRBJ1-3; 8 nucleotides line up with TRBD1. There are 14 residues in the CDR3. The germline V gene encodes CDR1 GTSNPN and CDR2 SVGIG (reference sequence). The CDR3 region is CRGRFFPSGNTIYF. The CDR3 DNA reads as TGCAGGGGGCGATTTTTCCCCTCTGGAAACACCATATATTTT.

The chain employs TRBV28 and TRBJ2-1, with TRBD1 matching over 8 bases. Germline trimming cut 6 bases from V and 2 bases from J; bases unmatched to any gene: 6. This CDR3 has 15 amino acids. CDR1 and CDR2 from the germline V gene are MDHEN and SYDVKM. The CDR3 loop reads CASRFGQGTYNEQFF. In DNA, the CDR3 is TGTGCCAGCAGATTTGGACAGGGAACCTACAATGAGCAGTTCTTC.

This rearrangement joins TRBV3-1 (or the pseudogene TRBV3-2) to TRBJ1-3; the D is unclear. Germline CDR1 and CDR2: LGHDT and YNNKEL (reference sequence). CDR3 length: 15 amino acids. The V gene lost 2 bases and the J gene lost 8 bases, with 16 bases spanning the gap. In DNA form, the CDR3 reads TGTGCCAGCAGCCAATTCTCCTCGCCCGGGGACACCATATATTTT. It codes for CASSQFSSPGDTIYF.

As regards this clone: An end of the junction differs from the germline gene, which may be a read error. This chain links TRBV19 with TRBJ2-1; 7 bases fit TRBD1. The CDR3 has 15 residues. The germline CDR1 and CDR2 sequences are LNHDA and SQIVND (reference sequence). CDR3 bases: TGTGCCAGTAGTCTAGAAGGCAGGGGGAGCAATGAGCAGTTCTTC. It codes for CASSLEGRGSNEQFF.

CDR3 DNA sequence: TGTGCCTGGAGTGTAGGTTCAGGGGATATCTACGAGCAGTACTTC. Translation: CAWSVGSGDIYEQYF. This chain uses TRBV30 with TRBJ2-7, with D tentatively TRBD1 (6 bases). Trimming pared 0 bases from V and 3 bases from J, leaving 15 bases between. From germline, CDR1 is GTSNPN and CDR2 SVGIG (reference sequence). The CDR3 runs to 15 residues.

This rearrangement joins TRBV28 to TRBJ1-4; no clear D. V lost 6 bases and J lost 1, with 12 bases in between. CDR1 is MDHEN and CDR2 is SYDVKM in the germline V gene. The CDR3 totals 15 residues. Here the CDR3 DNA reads TGTGCCAGCAGCCCCCGAGTCCAAACTAATGAAAAACTGTTTTTT. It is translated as CASSPRVQTNEKLFF.

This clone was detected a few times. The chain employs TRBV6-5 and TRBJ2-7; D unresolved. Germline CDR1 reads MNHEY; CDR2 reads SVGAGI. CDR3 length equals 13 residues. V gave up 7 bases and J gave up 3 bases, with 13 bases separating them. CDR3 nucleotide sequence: TGTGCCAGCACCCTCGCGGCCGGCTACGAGCAGTACTTC. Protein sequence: CASTLAAGYEQYF.